Below, one T cell receptor beta chain is given with its context. Its target is not known. This specimen comes from a study of T cells after yellow fever vaccination. The study's findings and limits: One caveat is that FACS-sorted repertoires could contain abundant clonotypes contaminating from the bulk population. Once the booster was given, most primary-vaccination clones reappeared, at about 96% for CD4 and roughly 91% for CD8.

V lost 2 bases to trimming and J lost 6 bases, with 17 bases between them. This CDR3 comprises 16 residues. Germline lookup yields CDR1 SGHRS and CDR2 YFSETQ. Each CDR3 protein gets one entry after TCRdb re-called the 5' RACE reads with MiXCR. The sample shows roughly 320,000 distinct CDR3 sequences, about 10% of them seen only once. V and J are TRBV5-1 and TRBJ2-2; D might be TRBD1 (6 bases). The source of this sequence is a man aged 18 to 29 who received the YFV17D yellow fever vaccine. The sequencing here drew on CD4+ T cells sorted from PBMCs, taken 45 days after the yellow fever booster vaccination. CDR3 region: CASSFSVQGGAGELFF. The CDR3 DNA follows: TGCGCCAGCAGCTTCTCGGTACAGGGCGGAGCCGGGGAGCTGTTTTTT.